This T cell receptor (beta chain) comes out of a study of cytomegalovirus exposure and HLA in healthy donors. PCR was performed using 60 Vbeta and 13 Jbeta primers. The protocol was immunoSEQ multiplex PCR, while the TCRdb copy is restricted to in-frame clones and leaves out a portion. Of under 200,000 clones in the sample, 82% were seen once. This CDR3 comprises 17 residues. Germline lookup yields CDR1 PRHDT and CDR2 FYEKMQ (reference sequence). V shed 0 bases and J shed 2 bases, with 17 bases lying between them. The sequenced sample was PBMCs. The genes are TRBV13 and TRBJ2-7; D perhaps matches TRBD2 (6 bases). This receptor was taken from a girl between 5 and 17 years old in good health and CMV-seropositive. This CDR3 is CASSLGGGSGRAYEQYF. CDR3 in DNA: TGTGCCAGCAGCTTAGGGGGAGGAAGCGGAAGGGCCTACGAGCAGTACTTC.